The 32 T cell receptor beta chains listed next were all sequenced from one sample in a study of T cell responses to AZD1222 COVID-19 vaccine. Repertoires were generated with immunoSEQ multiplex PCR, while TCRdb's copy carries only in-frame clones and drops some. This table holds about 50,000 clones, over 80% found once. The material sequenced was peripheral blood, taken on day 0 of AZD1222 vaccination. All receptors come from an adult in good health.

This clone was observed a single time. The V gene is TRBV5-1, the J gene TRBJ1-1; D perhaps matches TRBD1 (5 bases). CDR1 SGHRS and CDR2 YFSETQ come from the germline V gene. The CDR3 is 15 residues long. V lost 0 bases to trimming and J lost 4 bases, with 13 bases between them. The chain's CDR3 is CASSLVGGVGTEAFF. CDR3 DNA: TGCGCCAGCAGCTTGGTGGGGGGAGTGGGCACTGAAGCTTTCTTT.

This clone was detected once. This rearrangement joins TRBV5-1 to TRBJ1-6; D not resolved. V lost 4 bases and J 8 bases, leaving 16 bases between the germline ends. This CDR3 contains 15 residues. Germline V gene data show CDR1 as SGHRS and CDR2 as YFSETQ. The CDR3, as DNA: TGCGCCAGCAGCAGAGGACGGGATGAGGATTCACCCCTCCACTTT. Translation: CASSRGRDEDSPLHF.

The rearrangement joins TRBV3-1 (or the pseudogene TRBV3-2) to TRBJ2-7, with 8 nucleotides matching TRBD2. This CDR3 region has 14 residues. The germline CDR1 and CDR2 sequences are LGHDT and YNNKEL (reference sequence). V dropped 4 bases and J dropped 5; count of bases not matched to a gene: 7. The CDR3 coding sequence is TGTGCCAGCAGCCCTCGGGGGGGCTTAAACGAGCAGTACTTC. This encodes CASSPRGGLNEQYF.

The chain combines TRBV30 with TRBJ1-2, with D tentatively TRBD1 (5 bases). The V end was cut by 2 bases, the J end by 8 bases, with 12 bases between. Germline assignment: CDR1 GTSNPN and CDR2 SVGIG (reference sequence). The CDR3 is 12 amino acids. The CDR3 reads CAWSNGGQGYTF. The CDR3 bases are TGTGCCTGGAGTAACGGGGGTCAAGGCTACACCTTC.

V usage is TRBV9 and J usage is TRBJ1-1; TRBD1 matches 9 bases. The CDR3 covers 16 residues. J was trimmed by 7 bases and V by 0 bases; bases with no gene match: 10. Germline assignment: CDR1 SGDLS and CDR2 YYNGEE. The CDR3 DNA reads TGTGCCAGCAGCGTAGCCATACAGGGGGCGCGGAATGAAGCTTTCTTT. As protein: CASSVAIQGARNEAFF.

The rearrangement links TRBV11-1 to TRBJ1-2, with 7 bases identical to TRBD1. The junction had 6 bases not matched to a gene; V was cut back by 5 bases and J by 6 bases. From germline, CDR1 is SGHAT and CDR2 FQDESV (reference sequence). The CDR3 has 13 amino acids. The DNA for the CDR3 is TGTGCCAGCAGCCAAACCGGGACAGATGGCTACACCTTC. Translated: CASSQTGTDGYTF. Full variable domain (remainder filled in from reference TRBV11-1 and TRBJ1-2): EAEVAQSPRYKITEKSQAVAFWCDPISGHATLYWYRQILGQGPELLVQFQDESVVDDSQLPKDRFSAERLKGVDSTLKIQPAELGDSAMYLCASSQTGTDGYTFGSGTRLTVV.

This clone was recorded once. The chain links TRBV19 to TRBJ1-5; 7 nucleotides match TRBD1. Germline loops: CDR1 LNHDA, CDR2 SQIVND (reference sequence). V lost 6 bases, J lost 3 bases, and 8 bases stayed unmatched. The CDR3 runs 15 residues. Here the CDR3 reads CASSDKTGSNQPQHF. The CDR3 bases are TGTGCCAGTAGCGACAAGACAGGGTCCAATCAGCCCCAGCATTTT.

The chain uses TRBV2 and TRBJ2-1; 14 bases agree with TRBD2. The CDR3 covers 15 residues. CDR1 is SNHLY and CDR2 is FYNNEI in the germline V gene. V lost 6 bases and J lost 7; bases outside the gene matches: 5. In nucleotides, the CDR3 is TGTGCCAGCAGAAATGGACTAGCGGGAGGTAATGAGCAGTTCTTC. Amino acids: CASRNGLAGGNEQFF. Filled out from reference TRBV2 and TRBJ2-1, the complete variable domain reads EPEVTQTPSHQVTQMGQEVILRCVPISNHLYFYWYRQILGQKVEFLVSFYNNEISEKSEIFDDQFSVERPDGSNFTLKIRSTKLEDSAMYFCASRNGLAGGNEQFFGPGTRLTVL.

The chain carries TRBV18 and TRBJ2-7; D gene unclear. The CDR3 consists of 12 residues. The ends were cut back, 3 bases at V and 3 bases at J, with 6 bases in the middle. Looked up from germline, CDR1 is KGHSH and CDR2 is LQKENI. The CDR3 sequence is CASSPTSYEQYF. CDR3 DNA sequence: TGTGCCAGCTCACCGACCAGCTACGAGCAGTACTTC.

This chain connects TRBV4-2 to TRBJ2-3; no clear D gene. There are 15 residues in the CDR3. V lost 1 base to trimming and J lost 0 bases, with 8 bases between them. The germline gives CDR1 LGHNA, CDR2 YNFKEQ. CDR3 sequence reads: CASSQGVTSTDTQYF. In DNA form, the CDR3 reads TGTGCCAGCAGCCAAGGCGTCACTAGCACAGATACGCAGTATTTT.

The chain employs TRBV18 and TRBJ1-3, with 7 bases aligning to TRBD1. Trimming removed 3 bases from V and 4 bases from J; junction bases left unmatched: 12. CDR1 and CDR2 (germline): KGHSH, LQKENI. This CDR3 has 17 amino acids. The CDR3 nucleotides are TGTGCCAGCTCACCCAGACAGGGTACGAATGAAGGAAACACCATATATTTT. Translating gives CASSPRQGTNEGNTIYF.

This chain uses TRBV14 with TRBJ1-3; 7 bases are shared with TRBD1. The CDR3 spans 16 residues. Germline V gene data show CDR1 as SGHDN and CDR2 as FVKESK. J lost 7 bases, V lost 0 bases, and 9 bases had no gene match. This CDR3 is CASSQEQGVAANTIYF. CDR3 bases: TGTGCCAGCAGCCAAGAGCAGGGGGTAGCCGCGAACACCATATATTTT. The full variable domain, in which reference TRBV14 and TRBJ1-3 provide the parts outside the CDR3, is EAGVTQFPSHSVIEKGQTVTLRCDPISGHDNLYWYRRVMGKEIKFLLHFVKESKQDESGMPNNRFLAERTGGTYSTLKVQPAELEDSGVYFCASSQEQGVAANTIYFGEGSWLTVV.

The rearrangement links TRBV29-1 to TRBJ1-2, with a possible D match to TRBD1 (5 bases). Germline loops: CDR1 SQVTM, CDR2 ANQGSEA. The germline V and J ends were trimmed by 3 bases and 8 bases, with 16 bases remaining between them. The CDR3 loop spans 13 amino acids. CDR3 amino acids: CSVERQGGYGYTF. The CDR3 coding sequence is TGCAGCGTTGAGCGCCAGGGAGGCTACGGCTACACCTTC.

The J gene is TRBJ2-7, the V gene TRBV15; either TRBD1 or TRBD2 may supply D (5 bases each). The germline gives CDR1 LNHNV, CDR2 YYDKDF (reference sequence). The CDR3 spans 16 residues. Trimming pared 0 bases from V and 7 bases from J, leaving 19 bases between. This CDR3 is CATSRDKGSPGGEQYF. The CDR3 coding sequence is TGTGCCACCAGCAGAGATAAGGGGTCTCCTGGGGGAGAGCAGTACTTC.

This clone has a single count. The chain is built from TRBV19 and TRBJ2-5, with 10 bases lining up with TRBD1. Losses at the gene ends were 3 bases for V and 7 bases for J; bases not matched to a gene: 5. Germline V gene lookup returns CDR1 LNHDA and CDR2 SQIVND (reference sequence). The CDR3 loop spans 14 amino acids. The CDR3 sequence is CASSMTGGSWTQYF. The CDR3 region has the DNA TGTGCCAGTAGTATGACAGGGGGCTCGTGGACCCAGTACTTC.

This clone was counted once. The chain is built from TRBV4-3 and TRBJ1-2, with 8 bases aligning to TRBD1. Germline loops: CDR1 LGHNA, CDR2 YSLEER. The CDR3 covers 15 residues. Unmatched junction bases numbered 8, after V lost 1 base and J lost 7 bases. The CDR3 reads CASSQGDRGVSGYTF. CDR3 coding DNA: TGCGCCAGCAGCCAAGGAGACAGGGGAGTGTCTGGCTACACCTTC.

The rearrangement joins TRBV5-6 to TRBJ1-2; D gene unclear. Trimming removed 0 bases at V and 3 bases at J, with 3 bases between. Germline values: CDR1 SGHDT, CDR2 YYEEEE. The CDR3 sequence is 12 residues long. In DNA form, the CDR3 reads TGTGCCAGCAGCTTGGACCACTATGGCTACACCTTC. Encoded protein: CASSLDHYGYTF.

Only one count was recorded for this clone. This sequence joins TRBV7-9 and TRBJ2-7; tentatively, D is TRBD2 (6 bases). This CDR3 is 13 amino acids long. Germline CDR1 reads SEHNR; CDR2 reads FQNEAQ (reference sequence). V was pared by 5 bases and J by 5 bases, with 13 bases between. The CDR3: CASSRADYDEQYF. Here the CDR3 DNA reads TGTGCCAGCAGCCGCGCGGACTATGACGAGCAGTACTTC.

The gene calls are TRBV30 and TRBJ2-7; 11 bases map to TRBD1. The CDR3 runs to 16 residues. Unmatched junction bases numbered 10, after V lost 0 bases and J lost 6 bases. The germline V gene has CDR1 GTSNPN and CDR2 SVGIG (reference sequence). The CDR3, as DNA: TGTGCCTGGAGTGTGCGCTTCTGGGGACAGGGGGGCGAGCAGTACTTC. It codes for CAWSVRFWGQGGEQYF.

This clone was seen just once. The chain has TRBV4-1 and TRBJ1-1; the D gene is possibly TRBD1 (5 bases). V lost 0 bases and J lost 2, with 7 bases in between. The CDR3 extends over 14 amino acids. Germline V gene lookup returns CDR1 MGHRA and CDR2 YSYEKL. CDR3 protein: CASSQDRGNTEAFF. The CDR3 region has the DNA TGCGCCAGCAGCCAAGATAGGGGCAACACTGAAGCTTTCTTT.

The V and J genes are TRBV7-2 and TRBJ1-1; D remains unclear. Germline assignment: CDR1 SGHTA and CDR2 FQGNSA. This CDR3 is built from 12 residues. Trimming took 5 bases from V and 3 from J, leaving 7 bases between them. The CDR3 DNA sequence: TGTGCCAGCAGCAAACGACACACTGAAGCTTTCTTT. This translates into CASSKRHTEAFF.

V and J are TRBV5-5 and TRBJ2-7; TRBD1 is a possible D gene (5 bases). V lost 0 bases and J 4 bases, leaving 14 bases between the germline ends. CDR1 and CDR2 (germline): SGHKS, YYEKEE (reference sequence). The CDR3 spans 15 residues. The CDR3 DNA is TGTGCCAGCAGCTTGGTGACAGATATCTTTTACGAGCAGTACTTC. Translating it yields CASSLVTDIFYEQYF.

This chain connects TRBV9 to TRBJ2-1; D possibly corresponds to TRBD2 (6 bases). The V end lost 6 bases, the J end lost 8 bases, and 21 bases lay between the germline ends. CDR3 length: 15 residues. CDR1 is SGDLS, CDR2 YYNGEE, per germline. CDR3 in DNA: TGTGCCAGCAACTTTGTGGCGGCCGGCGGGGATGAGCAGTTCTTC. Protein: CASNFVAAGGDEQFF.

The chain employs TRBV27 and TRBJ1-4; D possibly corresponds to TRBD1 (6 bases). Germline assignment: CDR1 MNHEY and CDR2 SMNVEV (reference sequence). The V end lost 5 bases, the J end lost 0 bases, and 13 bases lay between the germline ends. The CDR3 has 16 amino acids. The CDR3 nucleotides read TGTGCCAGCAGTCGGGACACCTACCCAACTAATGAAAAACTGTTTTTT. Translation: CASSRDTYPTNEKLFF. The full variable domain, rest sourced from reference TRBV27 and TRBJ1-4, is EAQVTQNPRYLITVTGKKLTVTCSQNMNHEYMSWYRQDPGLGLRQIYYSMNVEVTDKGDVPEGYKVSRKEKRNFPLILESPSPNQTSLYFCASSRDTYPTNEKLFFGSGTQLSVL.

CDR3 sequence (DNA): TGTGCCAGCAGTTACCGGCTCGAGCAGTACTTC. Translation: CASSYRLEQYF. The genes are TRBV6-2 or TRBV6-3 and TRBJ2-7; no reliable D call. The germline CDR1 and CDR2 sequences are MNHEY and SVGEGT. CDR3 length: 11 amino acids. Trimming removed 2 bases at V and 6 bases at J, with 5 bases between.

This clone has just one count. The chain's CDR3 is CSVEDRFTDTQYF. The CDR3 coding sequence is TGCAGCGTTGAAGATCGATTCACAGATACGCAGTATTTT. This sequence joins TRBV29-1 and TRBJ2-3; no definite D call. V dropped 0 bases and J dropped 2 bases, with 6 bases sitting between them. The CDR3 covers 13 residues. Germline V gene data show CDR1 as SQVTM and CDR2 as ANQGSEA.

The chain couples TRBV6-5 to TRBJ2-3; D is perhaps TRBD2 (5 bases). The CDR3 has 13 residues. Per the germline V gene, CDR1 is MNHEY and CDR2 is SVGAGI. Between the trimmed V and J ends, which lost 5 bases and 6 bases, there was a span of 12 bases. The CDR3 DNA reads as TGTGCCAGCAGTCCTCTAGCTGGGGATACGCAGTATTTT. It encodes CASSPLAGDTQYF.

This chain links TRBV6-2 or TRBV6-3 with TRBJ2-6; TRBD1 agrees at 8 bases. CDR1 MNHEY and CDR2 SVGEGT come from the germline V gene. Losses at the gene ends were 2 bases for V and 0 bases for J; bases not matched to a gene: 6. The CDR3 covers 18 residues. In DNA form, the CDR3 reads TGTGCCAGCAGTTACGGACAGGGTCTGCCCTCTGGGGCCAACGTCCTGACTTTC. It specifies CASSYGQGLPSGANVLTF.

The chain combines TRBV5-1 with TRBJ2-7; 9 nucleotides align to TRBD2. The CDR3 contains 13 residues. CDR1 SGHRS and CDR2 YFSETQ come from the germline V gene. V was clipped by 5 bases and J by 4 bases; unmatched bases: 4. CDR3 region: CASRAGGGYEQYF. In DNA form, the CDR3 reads TGCGCCAGCAGAGCGGGAGGAGGATACGAGCAGTACTTC.

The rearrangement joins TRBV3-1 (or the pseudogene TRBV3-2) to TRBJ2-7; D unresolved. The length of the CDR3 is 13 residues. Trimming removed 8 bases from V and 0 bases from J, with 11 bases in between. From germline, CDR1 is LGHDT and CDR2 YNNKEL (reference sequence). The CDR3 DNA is TGTGCCAGCTCGTGGCGCCGCTCCTACGAGCAGTACTTC. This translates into CASSWRRSYEQYF.

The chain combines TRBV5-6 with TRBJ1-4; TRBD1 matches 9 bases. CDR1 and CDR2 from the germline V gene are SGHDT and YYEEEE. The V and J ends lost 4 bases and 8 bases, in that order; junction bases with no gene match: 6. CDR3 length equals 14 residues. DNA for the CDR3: TGTGCCAGCAGCGAACAGGGGGCGGGGGAAAAACTGTTTTTT. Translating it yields CASSEQGAGEKLFF.

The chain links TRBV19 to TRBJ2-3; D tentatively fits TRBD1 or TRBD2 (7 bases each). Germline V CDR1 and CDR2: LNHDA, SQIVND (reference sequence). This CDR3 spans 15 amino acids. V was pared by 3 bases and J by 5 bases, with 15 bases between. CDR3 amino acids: CASSIGERDRDTQYF. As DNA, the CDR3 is TGTGCCAGTAGTATTGGCGAGCGGGACAGAGATACGCAGTATTTT.